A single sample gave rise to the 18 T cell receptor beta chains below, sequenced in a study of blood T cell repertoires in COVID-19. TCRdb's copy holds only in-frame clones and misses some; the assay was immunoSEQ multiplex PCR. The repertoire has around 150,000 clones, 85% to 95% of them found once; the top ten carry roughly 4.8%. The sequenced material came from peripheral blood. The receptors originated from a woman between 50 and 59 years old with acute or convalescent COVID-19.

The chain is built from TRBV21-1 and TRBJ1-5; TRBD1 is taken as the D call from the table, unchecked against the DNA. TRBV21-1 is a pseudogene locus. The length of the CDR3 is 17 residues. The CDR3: CASSTYRDREENQPQHF. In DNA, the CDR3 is TGTGCCAGCAGCACCTACCGGGACAGGGAAGAAAATCAGCCCCAGCATTTT.

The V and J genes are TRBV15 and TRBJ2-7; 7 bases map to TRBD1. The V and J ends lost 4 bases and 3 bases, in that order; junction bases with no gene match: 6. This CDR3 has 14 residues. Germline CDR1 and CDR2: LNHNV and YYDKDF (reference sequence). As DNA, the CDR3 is TGTGCCACCAGCACCCGGACAGGAAGCTACGAGCAGTACTTC. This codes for CATSTRTGSYEQYF.

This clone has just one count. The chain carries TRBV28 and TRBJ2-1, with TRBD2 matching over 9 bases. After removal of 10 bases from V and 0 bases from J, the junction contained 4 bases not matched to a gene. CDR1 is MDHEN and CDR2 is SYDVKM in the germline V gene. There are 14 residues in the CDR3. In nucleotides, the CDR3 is TGTGCCACTAGCGGGATCCTCTCCTACAATGAGCAGTTCTTC. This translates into CATSGILSYNEQFF. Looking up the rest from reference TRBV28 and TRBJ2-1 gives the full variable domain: DVKVTQSSRYLVKRTGEKVFLECVQDMDHENMFWYRQDPGLGLRLIYFSYDVKMKEKGDIPEGYSVSREKKERFSLILESASTNQTSMYLCATSGILSYNEQFFGPGTRLTVL.

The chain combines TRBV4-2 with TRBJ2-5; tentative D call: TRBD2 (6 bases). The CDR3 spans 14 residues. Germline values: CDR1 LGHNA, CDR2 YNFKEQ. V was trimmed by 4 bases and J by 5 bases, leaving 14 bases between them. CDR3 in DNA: TGTGCCAGCAGCCTAGCGGCGTCGGGGGAGACCCAGTACTTC. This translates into CASSLAASGETQYF.

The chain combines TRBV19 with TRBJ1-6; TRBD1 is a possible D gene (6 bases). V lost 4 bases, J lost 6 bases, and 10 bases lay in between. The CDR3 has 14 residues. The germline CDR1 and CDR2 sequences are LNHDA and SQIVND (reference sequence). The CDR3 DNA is TGTGCCAGTAGTACCGGGGGGCCTAATTCACCCCTCCACTTT. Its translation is CASSTGGPNSPLHF. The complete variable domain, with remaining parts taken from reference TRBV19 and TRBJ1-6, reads DGGITQSPKYLFRKEGQNVTLSCEQNLNHDAMYWYRQDPGQGLRLIYYSQIVNDFQKGDIAEGYSVSREKKESFPLTVTSAQKNPTAFYLCASSTGGPNSPLHFGNGTRLTVT.

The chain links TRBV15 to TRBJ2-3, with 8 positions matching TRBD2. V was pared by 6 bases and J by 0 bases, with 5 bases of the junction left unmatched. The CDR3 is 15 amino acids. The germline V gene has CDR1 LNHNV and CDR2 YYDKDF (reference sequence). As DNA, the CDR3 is TGTGCCACCAGTCCGACTAGCGAGAGCACAGATACGCAGTATTTT. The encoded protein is CATSPTSESTDTQYF.

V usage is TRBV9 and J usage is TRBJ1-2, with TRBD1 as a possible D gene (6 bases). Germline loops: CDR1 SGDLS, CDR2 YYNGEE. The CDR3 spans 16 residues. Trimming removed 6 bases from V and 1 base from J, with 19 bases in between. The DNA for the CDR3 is TGTGCCAGCAAAAGGTCGAGTACAGGGCTTAACTATGGCTACACCTTC. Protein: CASKRSSTGLNYGYTF.

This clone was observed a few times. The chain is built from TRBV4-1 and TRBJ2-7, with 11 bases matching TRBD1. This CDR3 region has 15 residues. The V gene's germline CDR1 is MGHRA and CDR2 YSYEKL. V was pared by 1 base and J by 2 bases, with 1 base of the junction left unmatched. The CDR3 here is CASSQVGQGAYEQYF. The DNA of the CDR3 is TGCGCCAGCAGCCAAGTGGGACAGGGGGCCTACGAGCAGTACTTC.

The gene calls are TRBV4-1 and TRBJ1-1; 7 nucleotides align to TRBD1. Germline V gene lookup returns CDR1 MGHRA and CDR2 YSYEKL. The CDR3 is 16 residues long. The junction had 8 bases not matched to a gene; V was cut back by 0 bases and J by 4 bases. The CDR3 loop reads CASSQDGGGRVTEAFF. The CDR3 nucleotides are TGCGCCAGCAGCCAAGATGGAGGGGGCCGGGTCACTGAAGCTTTCTTT.

In nucleotides, the CDR3 is TGCGCCAGCAGCTTGGGGGACAGGGGAGGAGAGACCCAGTACTTC. It is translated as CASSLGDRGGETQYF. This sequence joins TRBV5-1 and TRBJ2-5; TRBD1 agrees at 10 bases. Germline CDR1 is SGHRS and CDR2 is YFSETQ. The CDR3 has 15 amino acids. The trim removed 0 bases at V and 4 bases at J, leaving 3 bases unmatched.

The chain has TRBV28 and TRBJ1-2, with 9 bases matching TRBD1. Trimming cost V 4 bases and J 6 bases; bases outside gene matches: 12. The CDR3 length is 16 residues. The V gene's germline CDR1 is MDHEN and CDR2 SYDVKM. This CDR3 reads CASSYWRDREGHGYTF. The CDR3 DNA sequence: TGTGCCAGCAGTTATTGGCGGGACAGGGAGGGACATGGCTACACCTTC.

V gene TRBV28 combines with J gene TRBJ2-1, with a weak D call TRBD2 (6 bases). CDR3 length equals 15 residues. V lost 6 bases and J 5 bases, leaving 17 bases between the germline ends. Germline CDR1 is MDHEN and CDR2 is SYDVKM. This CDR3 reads CASSPLGGRDNEQFF. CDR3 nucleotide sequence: TGTGCCAGCAGCCCTCTAGGAGGGCGGGACAATGAGCAGTTCTTC.

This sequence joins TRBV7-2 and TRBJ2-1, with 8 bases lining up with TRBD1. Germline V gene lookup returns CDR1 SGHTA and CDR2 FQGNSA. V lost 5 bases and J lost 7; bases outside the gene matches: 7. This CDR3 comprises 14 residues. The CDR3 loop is CASSRRQGKNEQFF. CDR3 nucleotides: TGTGCCAGCAGCAGACGACAGGGGAAGAATGAGCAGTTCTTC.

Here the CDR3 reads CASSYGGPNTEAFF. The CDR3, as DNA: TGTGCCAGCAGCTATGGAGGGCCGAACACTGAAGCTTTCTTT. V is TRBV6-5 and J is TRBJ1-1; D unresolved. The length of the CDR3 is 14 residues. Germline V gives CDR1 MNHEY, CDR2 SVGAGI. Trimming stripped 6 bases from V and 1 base from J, with 12 bases between.

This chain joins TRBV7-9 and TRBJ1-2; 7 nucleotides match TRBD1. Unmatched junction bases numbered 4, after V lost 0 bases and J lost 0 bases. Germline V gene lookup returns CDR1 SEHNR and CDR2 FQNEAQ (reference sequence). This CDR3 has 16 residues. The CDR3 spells CASSLAGTAPNYGYTF. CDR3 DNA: TGTGCCAGCAGCTTAGCGGGGACAGCTCCTAACTATGGCTACACCTTC.

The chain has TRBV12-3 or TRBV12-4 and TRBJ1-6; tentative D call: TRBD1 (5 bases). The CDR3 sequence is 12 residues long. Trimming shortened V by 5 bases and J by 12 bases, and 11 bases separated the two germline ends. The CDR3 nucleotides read TGTGCCAGCAGTCCAACAGGACAACCCCTCCACTTT. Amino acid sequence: CASSPTGQPLHF.

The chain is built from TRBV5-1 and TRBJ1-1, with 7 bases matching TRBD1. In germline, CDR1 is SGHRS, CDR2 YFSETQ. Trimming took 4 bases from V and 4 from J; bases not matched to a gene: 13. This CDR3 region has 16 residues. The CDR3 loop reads CASSPGKTGRSTEAFF. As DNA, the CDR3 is TGCGCCAGCAGCCCAGGGAAGACAGGGAGGAGCACTGAAGCTTTCTTT.

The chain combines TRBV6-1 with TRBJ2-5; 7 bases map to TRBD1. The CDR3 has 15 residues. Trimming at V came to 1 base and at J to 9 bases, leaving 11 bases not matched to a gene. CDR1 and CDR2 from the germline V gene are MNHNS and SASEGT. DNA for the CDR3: TGTGCCAGCAGTGAAGGGCGACAGGGACCCGTGGCCCAGTACTTC. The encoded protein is CASSEGRQGPVAQYF.